This TCR beta chain is drawn from a study of T cell changes during pregnancy in multiple sclerosis. This CDR3 has 17 residues. V was cut by 3 bases and J by 0 bases, with 15 bases left in between. From germline, CDR1 is SGHTA and CDR2 FQGNSA. Method: immunoSEQ multiplex PCR; TCRdb's copy keeps in-frame clones and lacks some. The sample shows just under 65,000 clones, almost 97% of them seen only once. The chain links TRBV7-2 to TRBJ2-4; a possible D gene is TRBD2 (5 bases). The sample in question was CD8+ T cells from peripheral blood mononuclear cells, obtained after pregnancy. This clonotype was sampled from a female donor with multiple sclerosis, enrolled in a pregnancy study. The CDR3 protein is CASSFRERTLAKNIQYF. In nucleotides, the CDR3 is TGTGCCAGCAGCTTCCGAGAGCGGACCTTAGCCAAAAACATTCAGTACTTC.